Each of the 26 T cell receptor beta chains below was sequenced from the same sample in a study of cytomegalovirus exposure and HLA in healthy donors (dated by TCRdb to the late 2010s). The receptor library was made with the immunoSEQ multiplex PCR assay. Not all clones reach the TCRdb copy of this immuneACCESS table, which keeps in-frame sequences only. Checked studies attribute under half of the gap to unresolved V genes and leave the rest unexplained. The sample profile shows about 310,000 clones; roughly 87% of them were found once. The ten top clones hold more than 0.95% of the sample. The sequenced sample was PBMCs. Every receptor here comes from a man in his thirties or forties in good health and CMV-seronegative.

This chain links TRBV25-1 with TRBJ2-7; 7 bases align to TRBD1. The CDR3 totals 14 residues. The V segment lost 2 bases and the J segment 8 bases; nucleotides outside the gene matches: 9. Looked up from germline, CDR1 is MGHDK and CDR2 is SYGVNS. In DNA form, the CDR3 reads TGTGCCAGCAGTGAACAGGGGGTCCTGGGGAAGCAGTACTTC. Translated: CASSEQGVLGKQYF.

The CDR3 DNA is TGTGCCAGCAGCTTGACCGCGGACTACGAGCAGTACTTC. It translates to CASSLTADYEQYF. V usage is TRBV5-4 and J usage is TRBJ2-7; D is undetermined. CDR1 is SGHNT and CDR2 is YYREEE in the germline V gene (reference sequence). The CDR3 contains 13 residues. V dropped 1 base and J dropped 3 bases, with 8 bases sitting between them. The whole variable domain, remainder taken from reference TRBV5-4 and TRBJ2-7, is ETGVTQSPTHLIKTRGQQVTLRCSSQSGHNTVSWYQQALGQGPQFIFQYYREEENGRGNFPPRFSGLQFPNYSSELNVNALELDDSALYLCASSLTADYEQYFGPGTRLTVT.

This clone was recorded only once. The rearrangement links TRBV19 to TRBJ1-4; TRBD1 is a possible D gene (6 bases). Trimming cost V 5 bases and J 6 bases, with 13 bases left between them. This CDR3 is built from 14 residues. CDR1 and CDR2 (germline): LNHDA, SQIVND (reference sequence). Written as DNA, the CDR3 is TGTGCCAGTAGTCAGCAGGGGTCGGATGAAAAACTGTTTTTT. Its translation is CASSQQGSDEKLFF.

The chain has TRBV19 and TRBJ2-7; 9 positions match TRBD2. Germline assignment: CDR1 LNHDA and CDR2 SQIVND (reference sequence). With 1 base clipped from V and 5 bases from J, the junction kept 9 bases outside the gene matches. This CDR3 contains 16 residues. The CDR3 region has the DNA TGTGCCAGTAGTATAGTGTTGGCTAGCGGGGACCACGAGCAGTACTTC. This sequence encodes CASSIVLASGDHEQYF.

The chain joins TRBV7-9 to TRBJ1-5; D is possibly TRBD1 (6 bases). V gave up 0 bases and J gave up 3 bases, with 12 bases separating them. The length of the CDR3 is 16 residues. The germline V gene encodes CDR1 SEHNR and CDR2 FQNEAQ (reference sequence). For the CDR3, the DNA is TGTGCCAGCAGCTTAGCGTCAGGGGCCCACAATCAGCCCCAGCATTTT. It yields the protein CASSLASGAHNQPQHF.

The V call is TRBV5-1, the J call TRBJ1-6, with 7 bases identical to TRBD1. Trimming at V came to 0 bases and at J to 7 bases, leaving 4 bases not matched to a gene. The CDR3 length is 15 residues. Germline loops: CDR1 SGHRS, CDR2 YFSETQ. CDR3 nucleotides: TGCGCCAGCAGCTTGGTAGCCAGGGGGAATTCACCCCTCCACTTT. Translating gives CASSLVARGNSPLHF.

The chain has TRBV7-9 and TRBJ2-1, with no clear D. The germline CDR1 and CDR2 sequences are SEHNR and FQNEAQ (reference sequence). V was shortened by 6 bases and J by 13 bases, with 25 bases between the two germline ends. The CDR3 sequence is 15 residues long. The CDR3 reads CASSSARLSDSEQFF. CDR3 in DNA: TGTGCCAGCAGTTCGGCCAGGCTCTCGGATAGTGAACAGTTCTTC.

V usage is TRBV11-2 and J usage is TRBJ1-3, with D hard to call. Trimming pared 5 bases from V and 4 bases from J, leaving 15 bases between. Germline-derived CDR1 and CDR2 are SGHAT and FQNNGV. This CDR3 contains 15 residues. The CDR3 DNA follows: TGTGCCAGCAGCCTAGGGCTGGGGAGAGGAAACACCATATATTTT. It translates to CASSLGLGRGNTIYF.

This clone came up a few times. CDR3 DNA sequence: TGTGCCAGCGGGGCCGGGAGGCAACTGAACACTGAAGCTTTCTTT. Amino acid sequence: CASGAGRQLNTEAFF. This chain joins TRBV27 and TRBJ1-1; perhaps TRBD1 as D (5 bases). Trimming cost V 8 bases and J 0 bases, with 16 bases left between them. Germline V lookup: CDR1 MNHEY, CDR2 SMNVEV (reference sequence). CDR3 length equals 15 residues.

This clone was counted only a few times. CDR3 DNA: TGTGCCAGCAGTGACAGGACTTCGGGGGTTTACGAGCAGTACTTC. Its protein is CASSDRTSGVYEQYF. The chain uses TRBV6-1 and TRBJ2-7, with TRBD2 as a possible D gene (6 bases). The germline V gene encodes CDR1 MNHNS and CDR2 SASEGT. The CDR3 runs to 15 residues. The germline V and J ends were trimmed by 3 bases and 4 bases, with 16 bases remaining between them.

The J gene is TRBJ2-4, the V gene TRBV14; 8 bases map to TRBD1. Germline V gene sequence: CDR1 SGHDN, CDR2 FVKESK. V gave up 3 bases and J gave up 1 base; unmatched junction bases: 14. The CDR3 covers 19 residues. CDR3 coding DNA: TGTGCCAGCAGCCAGTCGAAGACTCAGGGGGCCGTTGCCAAAAACATTCAGTACTTC. Translated, it gives CASSQSKTQGAVAKNIQYF. Supplemented by reference TRBV14 and TRBJ2-4, the full variable domain reads EAGVTQFPSHSVIEKGQTVTLRCDPISGHDNLYWYRRVMGKEIKFLLHFVKESKQDESGMPNNRFLAERTGGTYSTLKVQPAELEDSGVYFCASSQSKTQGAVAKNIQYFGAGTRLSVL.

The V gene is TRBV6-6, the J gene TRBJ1-6, with 9 nucleotides matching TRBD1. V trimming: 6 bases; J trimming: 7 bases; junction bases outside the gene matches: 7. This CDR3 comprises 15 residues. In germline, CDR1 is MNHNY, CDR2 SVGAGI (reference sequence). The CDR3 region has the DNA TGTGCCAGCAGCTCCGGGACAGGGAGAAATTCACCCCTCCACTTT. Translated: CASSSGTGRNSPLHF.

The V gene is TRBV30, the J gene TRBJ2-1, with 8 bases matching TRBD2. Germline V CDR1 and CDR2: GTSNPN, SVGIG (reference sequence). V was clipped by 2 bases and J by 2 bases; unmatched bases: 8. The CDR3 spans 16 residues. The CDR3 region is CAWSSDTSGPYNEQFF. The CDR3 DNA is TGTGCCTGGAGTAGCGATACTAGCGGACCCTACAATGAGCAGTTCTTC.

The chain is built from TRBV7-6 and TRBJ1-5; the match to TRBD1 covers 10 bases. Trimming cost V 5 bases and J 7 bases; bases outside gene matches: 5. Germline V gives CDR1 SGHVS, CDR2 FNYEAQ. The CDR3 has 14 amino acids. The CDR3 protein is CASSVGTGVQPQHF. DNA of the CDR3: TGTGCCAGCAGCGTCGGGACAGGGGTGCAGCCCCAGCATTTT.

The chain recombines TRBV18 with TRBJ1-1; the D is unclear. Per the germline V gene, CDR1 is KGHSH and CDR2 is LQKENI. V was shortened by 7 bases and J by 0 bases, with 12 bases between the two germline ends. This CDR3 is 14 amino acids long. Here the CDR3 DNA reads TGTGCCAGCTTCACCGCGGGCATGAACACTGAAGCTTTCTTT. Its translation is CASFTAGMNTEAFF.

The CDR3 here is CASSLAPPAGSRGGEQFF. CDR3 bases: TGTGCCAGCAGCTTAGCCCCCCCAGCGGGGTCGAGGGGGGGTGAGCAGTTCTTC. The chain carries TRBV7-2 and TRBJ2-1, with D possibly being TRBD2 (7 bases). V dropped 0 bases and J dropped 9 bases, with 24 bases sitting between them. This CDR3 has 18 amino acids. Germline V gives CDR1 SGHTA, CDR2 FQGNSA.

This chain links TRBV5-1 with TRBJ1-5, with TRBD1 matching 8 bases. Germline loops: CDR1 SGHRS, CDR2 YFSETQ. This CDR3 has 13 amino acids. With 2 bases clipped from V and 6 bases from J, the junction kept 1 base outside the gene matches. The CDR3 DNA follows: TGCGCCAGCAGCTTCAGGGGGCCTCAGCCCCAGCATTTT. The encoded protein is CASSFRGPQPQHF.

The chain is built from TRBV5-1 and TRBJ2-7; 8 bases line up with TRBD1. V lost 2 bases, J lost 2 bases, and 9 bases stayed unmatched. This CDR3 contains 16 residues. Germline values: CDR1 SGHRS, CDR2 YFSETQ. DNA of the CDR3: TGCGCCAGCAGCTTTGGACAGGGCGTCATTACCTACGAGCAGTACTTC. Its translation is CASSFGQGVITYEQYF. Full variable domain (outside the CDR3, taken from reference TRBV5-1 and TRBJ2-7): KAGVTQTPRYLIKTRGQQVTLSCSPISGHRSVSWYQQTPGQGLQFLFEYFSETQRNKGNFPGRFSGRQFSNSRSEMNVSTLELGDSALYLCASSFGQGVITYEQYFGPGTRLTVT.

The genes are TRBV30 and TRBJ2-7; 9 bases are shared with TRBD1. This CDR3 region has 14 residues. V was clipped by 4 bases and J by 1 base; unmatched bases: 5. Germline CDR1 and CDR2: GTSNPN and SVGIG (reference sequence). The CDR3 is CAWNVGTGSYEQYF. The CDR3 coding sequence is TGTGCCTGGAACGTCGGGACAGGGTCCTACGAGCAGTACTTC.

This chain uses TRBV6-6 with TRBJ2-3, with D perhaps matching TRBD1 (6 bases). This CDR3 is built from 13 residues. V lost 10 bases and J 5 bases, leaving 16 bases between the germline ends. Germline V gene lookup returns CDR1 MNHNY and CDR2 SVGAGI (reference sequence). In nucleotides, the CDR3 is TGTGCCACCCAGGGGATCGAGGGAGATACGCAGTATTTT. Its translation is CATQGIEGDTQYF.

The genes are TRBV10-3 and TRBJ1-5; weak D call: TRBD1 (5 bases). The CDR3 sequence is 13 residues long. The germline V gene encodes CDR1 ENHRY and CDR2 SYGVKD. Trimming removed 4 bases from V and 4 bases from J, with 8 bases in between. CDR3 bases: TGTGCCATCAGTGCGACAGAAAATCAGCCCCAGCATTTT. Translating gives CAISATENQPQHF.

This chain uses TRBV5-4 with TRBJ2-7; D might be TRBD2 (5 bases). Trimming cost V 4 bases and J 4 bases, with 12 bases left between them. The CDR3 is made up of 13 amino acids. Germline V gene data show CDR1 as SGHNT and CDR2 as YYREEE (reference sequence). DNA for the CDR3: TGTGCCAGCAGCCGCCCCGAGGGATACGAGCAGTACTTC. This translates into CASSRPEGYEQYF.

The V call is TRBV6-6, the J call TRBJ1-5; possible D gene TRBD1, 6 bases. This CDR3 has 15 residues. V was cut by 4 bases and J by 5 bases, with 15 bases left in between. Germline CDR1 is MNHNY and CDR2 is SVGAGI (reference sequence). The CDR3 region is CASSLRQAIYQPQHF. The CDR3 DNA is TGTGCCAGCAGTTTAAGACAGGCGATATATCAGCCCCAGCATTTT.

CDR3 sequence: CSVEPIGQGYPNEKLFF. The CDR3 bases are TGCAGCGTTGAACCTATAGGACAGGGTTATCCTAATGAAAAACTGTTTTTT. The chain has TRBV29-1 and TRBJ1-4; TRBD1 agrees at 8 bases. This CDR3 is 17 amino acids long. With V trimmed by 2 bases and J by 3 bases, 11 bases remained unmatched. Germline assignment: CDR1 SQVTM and CDR2 ANQGSEA.

In this sample, this clone turned up a few times. The J gene is TRBJ1-4, the V gene TRBV5-4; 8 bases match TRBD1. CDR1 and CDR2 (germline): SGHNT, YYREEE (reference sequence). This CDR3 has 14 amino acids. Trimming removed 5 bases from V and 7 bases from J; junction bases left unmatched: 7. The CDR3 reads CASSPGGFGEKLFF. The CDR3 nucleotides are TGTGCCAGCAGTCCAGGGGGCTTTGGTGAAAAACTGTTTTTT.

This chain uses TRBV5-1 with TRBJ2-5, with D perhaps matching TRBD1 (6 bases). Germline assignment: CDR1 SGHRS and CDR2 YFSETQ. Between the trimmed V and J ends, which lost 4 bases and 2 bases, there was a span of 18 bases. The length of the CDR3 is 16 residues. The CDR3: CASSPRRRTEQETQYF. In DNA, the CDR3 is TGCGCCAGCAGCCCCAGACGACGGACAGAACAAGAGACCCAGTACTTC.